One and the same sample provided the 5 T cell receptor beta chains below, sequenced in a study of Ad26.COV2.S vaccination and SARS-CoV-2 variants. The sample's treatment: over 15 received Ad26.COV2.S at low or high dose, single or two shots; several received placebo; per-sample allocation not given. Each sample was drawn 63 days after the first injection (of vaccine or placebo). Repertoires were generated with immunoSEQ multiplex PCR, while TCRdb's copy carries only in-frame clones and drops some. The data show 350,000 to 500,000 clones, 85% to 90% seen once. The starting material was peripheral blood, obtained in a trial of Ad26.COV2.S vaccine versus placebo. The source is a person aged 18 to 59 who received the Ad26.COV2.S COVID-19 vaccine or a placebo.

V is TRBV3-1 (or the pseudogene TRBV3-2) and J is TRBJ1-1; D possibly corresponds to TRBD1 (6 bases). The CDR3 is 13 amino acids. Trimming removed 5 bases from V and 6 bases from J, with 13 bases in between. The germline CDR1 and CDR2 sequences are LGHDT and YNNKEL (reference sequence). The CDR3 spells CASSSYRVAEAFF. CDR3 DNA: TGTGCCAGCAGCAGCTACAGGGTTGCTGAAGCTTTCTTT.

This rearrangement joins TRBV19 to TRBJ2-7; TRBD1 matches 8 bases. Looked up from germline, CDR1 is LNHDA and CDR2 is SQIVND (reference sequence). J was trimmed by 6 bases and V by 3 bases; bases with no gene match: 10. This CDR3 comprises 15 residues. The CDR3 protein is CASSIQGAKSLEQYF. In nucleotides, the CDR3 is TGTGCCAGTAGTATCCAGGGGGCGAAGTCTCTCGAGCAGTACTTC. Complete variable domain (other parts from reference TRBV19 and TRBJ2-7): DGGITQSPKYLFRKEGQNVTLSCEQNLNHDAMYWYRQDPGQGLRLIYYSQIVNDFQKGDIAEGYSVSREKKESFPLTVTSAQKNPTAFYLCASSIQGAKSLEQYFGPGTRLTVT.

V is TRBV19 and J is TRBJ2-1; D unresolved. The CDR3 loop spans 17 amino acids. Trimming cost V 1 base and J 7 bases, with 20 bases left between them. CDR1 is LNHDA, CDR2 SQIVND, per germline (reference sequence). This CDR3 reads CASSIALGSSGGNEQFF. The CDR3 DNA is TGTGCCAGTAGTATAGCCCTAGGGTCATCCGGTGGAAATGAGCAGTTCTTC. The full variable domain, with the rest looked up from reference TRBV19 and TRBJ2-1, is DGGITQSPKYLFRKEGQNVTLSCEQNLNHDAMYWYRQDPGQGLRLIYYSQIVNDFQKGDIAEGYSVSREKKESFPLTVTSAQKNPTAFYLCASSIALGSSGGNEQFFGPGTRLTVL.

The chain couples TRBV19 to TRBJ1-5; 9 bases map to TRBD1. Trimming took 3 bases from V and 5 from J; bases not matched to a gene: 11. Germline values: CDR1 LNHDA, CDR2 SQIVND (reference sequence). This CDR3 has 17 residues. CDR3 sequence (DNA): TGTGCCAGTAGTATGGGAACAGGGGGCGCAGTTGATCAGCCCCAGCATTTT. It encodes CASSMGTGGAVDQPQHF.

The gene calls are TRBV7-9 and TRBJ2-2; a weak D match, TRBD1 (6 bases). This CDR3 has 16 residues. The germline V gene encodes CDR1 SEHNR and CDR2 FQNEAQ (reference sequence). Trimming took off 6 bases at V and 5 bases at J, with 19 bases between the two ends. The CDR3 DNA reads TGTGCCAGCAGTTATGACACGCCAAGGGGGACCGGGGAGCTGTTTTTT. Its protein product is CASSYDTPRGTGELFF.